This entry is about one T cell receptor (beta chain). The antigen is unknown. A clone one base away is much larger, so this may be a read error. This CDR3 is 16 amino acids long. Unique molecular identifiers were built into the TCRbeta library. MiXCR was run by TCRdb on the PCR reads, yielding one entry per CDR3 protein. The sample includes under 300,000 distinct CDR3 sequences, approximately 10% of them seen just once. The sample originates from a study of T-cell reconstitution after alpha-beta-depleted transplantation in children. Study outcomes and limitations: A year post-transplant, T-cell counts and diversity derived mostly from newly produced T cells. It was reported that alpha-beta T cells came from several hundred expanded graft clones (about two months after transplant). Surviving recipient T cells and thymic progenitors produced the high day-60 TCRbeta diversity seen in some patients.

The input for sequencing was peripheral blood, taken 180 days after TCRalphabeta/CD19-depleted stem cell transplant. The origin of this receptor is a male patient between 2 and 9 years old who had a stem cell transplant for chronic granulomatous disease, so the T cells may come from the graft donor. The chain combines TRBV12-3 or TRBV12-4 with TRBJ2-7, with D possibly being TRBD1 (6 bases). The CDR3 protein is CASSRQGFGTSYEQCF. In nucleotides, the CDR3 is TGTGCCAGCAGTCGCCAGGGGTTTGGGACCTCCTACGAGCAGTGCTTC.